These T cell receptor beta chains were read from a single sample in a study of T cell changes during pregnancy in multiple sclerosis. The repertoire was sequenced with immunoSEQ multiplex PCR; TCRdb's copy has only in-frame clones and lacks some. The sample lists around 39,000 clones, 70% to 90% occurring once. Sequenced here: CD8+ T cells from peripheral blood mononuclear cells, sampled in the first trimester of pregnancy. These receptors all come from a female donor with multiple sclerosis, enrolled in a pregnancy study. Each CDR3 is given with its conserved first and last residue. The D gene is left open where the match is weak. Not every row has a clone size; where given, it reads once, few, many or a size class.

j_call d_call v_call clone_size cdr3_aa cdr3_nt
TRBJ1-1 . TRBV5-1 . CASSFRNSNTEAFF TGCGCCAGCAGCTTCAGGAATTCGAACACTGAAGCTTTCTTT
TRBJ1-6 . TRBV12-5 . CASGSAPGFDSSYNSPLHF TGTGCTAGTGGTTCCGCACCCGGCTTCGACAGCTCCTATAATTCACCCCTCCACTTT
TRBJ2-2 TRBD2 TRBV4-1 once CASSQEASGGHTGELFF TGCGCCAGCAGCCAAGAGGCTAGCGGGGGGCACACCGGGGAGCTGTTTTTT
TRBJ1-1 . TRBV19 . CASSVGNTEAFF TGTGCCAGTAGTGTCGGTAACACTGAAGCTTTCTTT
TRBJ2-7 . TRBV19 . CASSIGGLSYEQYF TGTGCCAGTAGTATTGGGGGCCTTTCCTACGAGCAGTACTTC
TRBJ2-2 TRBD2 TRBV7-6 once CASSSYSGGAYTGELFF TGTGCCAGCAGCTCCTATAGCGGGGGGGCATACACCGGGGAGCTGTTTTTT
TRBJ2-5 . TRBV7-2 . CASSLFRTVQETQYF TGTGCCAGCAGCTTATTCCGGACAGTCCAAGAGACCCAGTACTTC
TRBJ1-1 . TRBV10-3 . CAISEESQSRGTEAFF TGTGCCATCAGTGAGGAGTCACAGAGCAGGGGCACTGAAGCTTTCTTT
TRBJ2-3 TRBD2 TRBV9 . CASSARTSGGASDTQYF TGTGCCAGCAGCGCTCGGACTAGCGGGGGGGCCTCAGATACGCAGTATTTT
TRBJ1-2 . TRBV7-8 . CASSPTGVLYGYTF TGTGCCAGCAGCCCTACAGGAGTACTATATGGCTACACCTTC
TRBJ1-1 TRBD1 TRBV18 once CASSPPDRASTFF TGTGCCAGCTCACCACCGGACAGGGCGTCGACTTTCTTT
TRBJ1-1 . TRBV9 . CASSVVGGSTEAFF TGTGCCAGCAGCGTAGTCGGAGGCAGCACTGAAGCTTTCTTT
TRBJ2-3 . TRBV9 . CASSVAGDEADTQYF TGTGCCAGCAGCGTAGCAGGCGACGAAGCAGATACGCAGTATTTT
TRBJ1-1 . TRBV5-1 . CASSLTDLNTEAFF TGCGCCAGCAGCTTGACAGACCTGAACACTGAAGCTTTCTTT
TRBJ2-1 . TRBV4-1 . CASSQEIAAGNEQFF TGCGCCAGCAGCCAAGAAATAGCGGCGGGAAATGAGCAGTTCTTC
TRBJ2-5 TRBD1 TRBV14 . CASSHRQGVETQYF TGTGCCAGCAGCCATAGACAGGGAGTGGAGACCCAGTACTTC
TRBJ2-7 TRBD1 TRBV9 . CASSVEPTGSYEQYF TGTGCCAGCAGCGTTGAGCCGACAGGGAGCTACGAGCAGTACTTC
TRBJ2-2 . TRBV25-1 once CASSEYFTGELFF TGTGCCAGCAGTGAATACTTCACCGGGGAGCTGTTTTTT
TRBJ2-3 TRBD2 TRBV27 . CASSSLAGVPSYTQYF TGTGCCAGCAGTTCCTTAGCGGGGGTGCCCTCCTATACGCAGTATTTT
TRBJ2-5 . TRBV4-1 . CASSQHYALETQYF TGCGCCAGCAGCCAACACTACGCTCTGGAGACCCAGTACTTC
TRBJ2-1 . TRBV7-3 . CASSAGPGYEQFF TGTGCCAGCAGCGCCGGGCCGGGGTATGAGCAGTTCTTC
TRBJ2-2 TRBD2 TRBV9 . CASSVVGSGGIGTGELFF TGTGCCAGCAGCGTAGTAGGTAGCGGGGGGATAGGAACCGGGGAGCTGTTTTTT
TRBJ1-1 . TRBV19 . CASTHVLGDLEAFF TGTGCCAGTACCCACGTCTTAGGAGACCTGGAGGCTTTCTTT
TRBJ2-3 . TRBV12-2 . CASRLRRGGTDTQYF TGTGCAAGTCGCCTCCGGAGAGGTGGCACAGATACGCAGTATTTT
TRBJ1-6 . TRBV18 once CASSPQGPGSPLHF TGTGCCAGCTCACCACAGGGGCCCGGGTCACCCCTCCACTTT
TRBJ2-1 TRBD2 TRBV9 . CASSTRRTSGGGIYNEQFF TGTGCCAGCAGCACCCGCCGGACTAGCGGGGGGGGCATCTACAATGAGCAGTTCTTC
TRBJ1-1 . TRBV4-3 . CASSPGQNTEAFF TGCGCCAGCAGCCCTGGACAGAACACTGAAGCTTTCTTT
TRBJ2-3 TRBD1 TRBV9 . CASSLGQGTDTQYF TGTGCCAGCAGCTTGGGACAGGGCACAGATACGCAGTATTTT
TRBJ2-2 . TRBV7-8 . CASSPDRNTGELFF TGTGCCAGCAGCCCGGACAGGAACACCGGGGAGCTGTTTTTT
TRBJ2-1 TRBD1 TRBV28 . CASISGAIGTGSHSDEQFF TGTGCCAGCATTTCCGGGGCCATCGGGACAGGATCGCACTCCGATGAGCAGTTCTTC
TRBJ1-6 . TRBV14 . CASSQVSSYNSPLHF TGTGCCAGCAGCCAAGTCAGCTCCTATAATTCACCCCTCCACTTT
TRBJ2-5 . TRBV5-6 . CASSLGNLPTTQETQYF TGTGCCAGCAGCCTCGGAAACCTCCCTACGACACAAGAGACCCAGTACTTC
TRBJ2-2 TRBD1 TRBV19 . CASIDRGPGELFF TGTGCCAGTATCGACAGGGGGCCCGGGGAGCTGTTTTTT
TRBJ2-1 . TRBV13 . CASSLVGGAVNEQFF TGTGCCAGCAGCTTAGTGGGGGGGGCCGTAAATGAGCAGTTCTTC
TRBJ2-4 . TRBV5-4 . CASSVSGTGVDIQYF TGTGCCAGCAGCGTGAGCGGAACCGGTGTGGACATTCAGTACTTC
TRBJ2-7 TRBD1 TRBV7-2 . CASSPVGTGSYEQYF TGTGCCAGCAGCCCCGTAGGGACAGGCTCCTACGAGCAGTACTTC
TRBJ2-4 . TRBV4-1 . CASSQVGGLNIQYF TGCGCCAGCAGCCAAGTAGGAGGCTTAAACATTCAGTACTTC
TRBJ2-7 TRBD1 TRBV6-5 . CASSPDRYEQYF TGTGCCAGCAGCCCGGACAGGTACGAGCAGTACTTC
TRBJ1-6 TRBD1 TRBV5-4 once CASSLGGTDNSPLHF TGTGCCAGCAGCTTGGGGGGGACAGACAATTCACCCCTCCACTTT
TRBJ2-3 . TRBV2 . CASSDVRRVADTQYF TGTGCCAGCAGTGATGTTCGGAGGGTCGCAGATACGCAGTATTTT
TRBJ2-1 TRBD2 TRBV27 . CASSPTSGGPSYNEQFF TGTGCCAGCAGTCCAACCTCGGGGGGTCCCTCCTACAATGAGCAGTTCTTC
TRBJ1-2 . TRBV19 . CASHPSETHNYGYTF TGTGCCAGTCATCCGTCCGAAACTCATAACTATGGCTACACCTTC
TRBJ2-3 . TRBV19 . CASKEARGSTDTQYF TGTGCCAGTAAAGAGGCCCGAGGGAGCACAGATACGCAGTATTTT
TRBJ2-7 TRBD1 TRBV6-5 once CASSLGPGTVYEQYF TGTGCCAGCAGTTTAGGTCCCGGGACAGTCTACGAGCAGTACTTC
TRBJ2-1 TRBD2 TRBV9 . CASSVGGRGAAYNEQFF TGTGCCAGCAGCGTAGGGGGGCGGGGGGCCGCCTACAATGAGCAGTTCTTC
TRBJ2-7 TRBD2 TRBV4-2 . CASSQSVSGGSEQYF TGTGCCAGCAGCCAGTCGGTGTCGGGGGGGTCCGAGCAGTACTTC
TRBJ2-3 TRBD2 TRBV4-2 . CASSLVAGAGDTQYF TGTGCCAGCAGCCTCGTAGCGGGGGCGGGAGATACGCAGTATTTT
TRBJ2-7 . TRBV7-8 . CASSSQPQGYEQYF TGTGCCAGCAGCTCTCAGCCACAGGGCTACGAGCAGTACTTC
TRBJ2-1 TRBD2 TRBV4-3 . CASSQELSVAGANEQFF TGCGCCAGCAGCCAAGAGCTCTCGGTAGCGGGGGCCAATGAGCAGTTCTTC
TRBJ2-2 . TRBV19 . CASSMLLSGTGELFF TGTGCCAGTAGTATGCTTCTTTCGGGGACCGGGGAGCTGTTTTTT
TRBJ2-7 TRBD1 TRBV13 . CASSPRSGQGTSSYEQYF TGTGCCAGCAGCCCTAGATCTGGACAGGGGACCTCCTCCTACGAGCAGTACTTC
TRBJ1-1 . TRBV6-5 . CASSYGGNTEAFF TGTGCCAGCAGTTATGGCGGGAACACTGAAGCTTTCTTT
TRBJ2-1 . TRBV4-1 once CASSQTPGDNEQFF TGCGCCAGCAGCCAAACCCCGGGGGACAATGAGCAGTTCTTC
TRBJ2-3 TRBD2 TRBV19 . CASSLGLVSTDTQYF TGTGCCAGTAGTCTGGGACTAGTCAGCACAGATACGCAGTATTTT
TRBJ2-2 . TRBV9 . CASRAGATGELFF TGTGCCAGCAGGGCGGGGGCCACCGGGGAGCTGTTTTTT
TRBJ1-5 . TRBV27 . CASSFGGQPQHF TGTGCCAGCAGTTTCGGGGGTCAGCCCCAGCATTTT
TRBJ2-1 . TRBV19 . CASIPEGGQSSYNEQFF TGTGCCAGTATCCCCGAGGGGGGACAGTCCTCCTACAATGAGCAGTTCTTC